This entry lists 26 T cell receptor beta chains sequenced from one sample in a study of blood T cells in healthy people across ages. Combining a sample-barcoded 5' primer with a J-beta primer mix, a second PCR ran for roughly 6 to 12 cycles. TCRdb analysed the 5' RACE reads with MiXCR anew, one entry per CDR3 protein. Here the sample spans approximately 760,000 distinct CDR3 sequences, around a quarter being singletons. Another study also made use of these data, one on T cells of mothers and their children.

Sequenced sample: blood. The receptors originated from a boy aged 5 to 17 in good health.

This clonotype was counted only a few times. The chain carries TRBV29-1 and TRBJ2-7; 10 bases line up with TRBD2. V was pared by 2 bases and J by 3 bases, with 7 bases of the junction left unmatched. Germline CDR1 is SQVTM and CDR2 is ANQGSEA. This CDR3 region has 15 residues. The CDR3 nucleotides are TGCAGCGTTGAACGAGCGGGAGGGCATAACTACGAGCAGTACTTC. It yields the protein CSVERAGGHNYEQYF.

The chain employs TRBV7-2 and TRBJ2-1; 8 nucleotides agree with TRBD2. The CDR3 is made up of 16 amino acids. J was trimmed by 3 bases and V by 5 bases; bases with no gene match: 9. CDR1 is SGHTA and CDR2 is FQGNSA in the germline V gene. The CDR3 loop reads CASSVRSGTSYNEQFF. The CDR3 bases are TGTGCCAGCAGCGTACGTTCCGGGACTAGCTACAATGAGCAGTTCTTC.

This clonotype turned up a few times. The chain employs TRBV9 and TRBJ2-7, with TRBD1 matching over 10 bases. V dropped 0 bases and J dropped 2; count of bases not matched to a gene: 2. CDR3 length: 15 residues. Germline CDR1 reads SGDLS; CDR2 reads YYNGEE. The CDR3: CASSVGGQGTYEQYF. As DNA, the CDR3 is TGTGCCAGCAGCGTAGGGGGACAGGGGACCTACGAGCAGTACTTC.

J is TRBJ1-2 and V is TRBV12-3 or TRBV12-4; 7 bases align to TRBD1. The trim removed 3 bases at V and 1 base at J, leaving 5 bases unmatched. CDR3 length: 15 residues. The CDR3, as DNA: TGTGCCAGCAGTTTGCTCCAGGGGGATAACTATGGCTACACCTTC. Encoded protein: CASSLLQGDNYGYTF.

This clonotype was counted between two and nine times. V gene TRBV29-1 combines with J gene TRBJ1-4, with D maybe TRBD1 (5 bases). The CDR3 consists of 12 residues. V dropped 2 bases and J dropped 10 bases, with 11 bases sitting between them. Germline V gene sequence: CDR1 SQVTM, CDR2 ANQGSEA. The CDR3 DNA sequence: TGCAGCGTTGAATCTTGGGGGGGAAAACTGTTTTTT. It yields the protein CSVESWGGKLFF. Variable domain in full (rest from reference TRBV29-1 and TRBJ1-4): SAVISQKPSRDICQRGTSLTIQCQVDSQVTMMFWYRQQPGQSLTLIATANQGSEATYESGFVIDKFPISRPNLTFSTLTVSNMSPEDSSIYLCSVESWGGKLFFGSGTQLSVL.

The chain links TRBV4-2 to TRBJ2-7; tentative D call: TRBD1 (6 bases). CDR3 length equals 11 residues. Germline CDR1 is LGHNA and CDR2 is YNFKEQ. V was pared by 3 bases and J by 9 bases, with 9 bases between. This chain's CDR3 is CASSQGAAQYF. The CDR3 DNA sequence: TGTGCCAGCAGCCAGGGGGCGGCGCAGTACTTC.

This clonotype was counted only a few times. The chain joins TRBV27 to TRBJ2-5; D may match TRBD1 or TRBD2 (5 bases each). The V end lost 4 bases, the J end lost 5 bases, and 14 bases lay between the germline ends. CDR1 is MNHEY, CDR2 SMNVEV, per germline (reference sequence). The CDR3 is 14 residues long. The CDR3 here is CASSSGTPAETQYF. The CDR3 nucleotides are TGTGCCAGCAGTTCCGGGACGCCTGCTGAGACCCAGTACTTC.

This clonotype was seen only a few times. The chain uses TRBV5-1 and TRBJ2-5; the D is unclear. The V gene's germline CDR1 is SGHRS and CDR2 YFSETQ. V lost 4 bases and J lost 0, with 10 bases in between. The length of the CDR3 is 14 residues. Here the CDR3 reads CASSQYYNQETQYF. The CDR3 DNA follows: TGCGCCAGCAGCCAATACTATAACCAAGAGACCCAGTACTTC.

In its sample, this clonotype was seen a few times. The chain has TRBV3-1 and TRBJ2-7; D is undetermined. Germline CDR1 reads LGHDT; CDR2 reads YNNKEL (reference sequence). V lost 2 bases, J lost 4 bases, and 18 bases lay in between. This CDR3 is built from 16 residues. CDR3 sequence reads: CASSQFRVPSGYEQYF. The CDR3 coding sequence is TGTGCCAGCAGCCAATTCCGTGTCCCTTCTGGGTACGAGCAGTACTTC.

The gene calls are TRBV6-5 and TRBJ2-5; possible D gene TRBD2, 5 bases. Germline V gene data show CDR1 as MNHEY and CDR2 as SVGAGI. This CDR3 has 13 amino acids. V was cut by 6 bases and J by 5 bases, with 13 bases left in between. In DNA form, the CDR3 reads TGTGCCAGCAGGCCTCCGGGATCGGAGACCCAGTACTTC. The encoded protein is CASRPPGSETQYF.

The chain recombines TRBV27 with TRBJ2-7; the match to TRBD1 covers 10 bases. V dropped 5 bases and J dropped 4; count of bases not matched to a gene: 5. The CDR3 spans 14 residues. The germline gives CDR1 MNHEY, CDR2 SMNVEV (reference sequence). The CDR3 DNA sequence: TGTGCCAGCAGTACAATGGGACAGGGGTACGAGCAGTACTTC. Protein: CASSTMGQGYEQYF.

This clonotype was recorded a few times. The chain is built from TRBV20-1 and TRBJ2-5; no definite D call. V lost 4 bases, J lost 1 base, and 4 bases lay in between. The CDR3 length is 11 residues. The V gene's germline CDR1 is DFQATT and CDR2 SNEGSKA (reference sequence). CDR3 protein: CSATSQETQYF. The CDR3 nucleotides are TGCAGTGCTACTAGCCAAGAGACCCAGTACTTC.

This clonotype was counted only a few times. The chain recombines TRBV7-2 with TRBJ2-5, with D perhaps given as TRBD1 or TRBD2 (5 bases each). The CDR3 length is 15 residues. The germline CDR1 and CDR2 sequences are SGHTA and FQGNSA. V was clipped by 7 bases and J by 2 bases, with 17 bases between them. The CDR3 reads CASNSNGTPQETQYF. As DNA, the CDR3 is TGTGCCAGCAACTCCAACGGGACCCCTCAAGAGACCCAGTACTTC.

CDR3 in DNA: TGTGCCAGCAGCTCCCATATAGCCCCAAAAGGCGGCTACACCTTC. This sequence encodes CASSSHIAPKGGYTF. V gene TRBV7-2 combines with J gene TRBJ1-2; D is uncertain. Between the trimmed V and J ends, which lost 4 bases and 8 bases, there was a span of 20 bases. This CDR3 contains 15 residues. The germline CDR1 and CDR2 sequences are SGHTA and FQGNSA. The whole variable domain, remainder taken from reference TRBV7-2 and TRBJ1-2, is GAGVSQSPSNKVTEKGKDVELRCDPISGHTALYWYRQSLGQGLEFLIYFQGNSAPDKSGLPSDRFSAERTGGSVSTLTIQRTQQEDSAVYLCASSSHIAPKGGYTFGSGTRLTVV.

This sequence joins TRBV20-1 and TRBJ2-3; 8 bases are a match to TRBD2. J was trimmed by 2 bases and V by 2 bases; bases with no gene match: 6. Per the germline V gene, CDR1 is DFQATT and CDR2 is SNEGSKA (reference sequence). The length of the CDR3 is 15 residues. CDR3 bases: TGCAGTGCTAGAAGAGCGGGAGTTAACACAGATACGCAGTATTTT. Translating gives CSARRAGVNTDTQYF.

This clonotype was recorded a few times. The rearrangement joins TRBV4-1 to TRBJ2-7, with a tentative D call TRBD1 (5 bases). Trimming pared 1 base from V and 2 bases from J, leaving 9 bases between. This CDR3 is 14 amino acids long. The germline V gene has CDR1 MGHRA and CDR2 YSYEKL. CDR3 loop: CASSQGDSTYEQYF. CDR3 bases: TGCGCCAGCAGCCAAGGTGACAGTACCTACGAGCAGTACTTC.

The CDR3 here is CASSLRAMGQGVEQYF. Here the CDR3 DNA reads TGTGCCAGCAGCCTACGGGCGATGGGACAGGGGGTAGAGCAGTACTTC. The rearrangement uses TRBV7-2 and TRBJ2-5, with 11 bases that match TRBD1. The CDR3 has 16 residues. Germline V lookup: CDR1 SGHTA, CDR2 FQGNSA. V was pared by 5 bases and J by 11 bases, with 16 bases of the junction left unmatched.

The chain combines TRBV11-2 with TRBJ2-4; D remains ambiguous. Germline values: CDR1 SGHAT, CDR2 FQNNGV. The CDR3 totals 17 residues. Trimming removed 2 bases at V and 0 bases at J, with 14 bases between. The CDR3: CASSLRAYPLAKNIQYF. The CDR3 bases are TGTGCCAGCAGCTTAAGGGCGTATCCACTAGCCAAAAACATTCAGTACTTC.

The CDR3 loop reads CASILDRGREQYF. The CDR3 DNA follows: TGTGCCAGCATCCTCGACAGGGGGAGGGAGCAGTACTTC. The V gene is TRBV2, the J gene TRBJ2-5; 9 bases agree with TRBD1. The germline V gene encodes CDR1 SNHLY and CDR2 FYNNEI. CDR3 size: 13 residues. The trim removed 7 bases at V and 11 bases at J, leaving 11 bases unmatched.

The genes are TRBV7-9 and TRBJ2-7, with D hard to call. The germline CDR1 and CDR2 sequences are SEHNR and FQNEAQ (reference sequence). The CDR3 runs 15 residues. The ends were cut back, 1 base at V and 6 bases at J, with 16 bases in the middle. The CDR3 DNA is TGTGCCAGCAGCTTAGTTCAGGTGAACCTTTCCGAGCAGTACTTC. Amino acids: CASSLVQVNLSEQYF. The variable domain in full, completed from reference TRBV7-9 and TRBJ2-7, reads DTGVSQNPRHKITKRGQNVTFRCDPISEHNRLYWYRQTLGQGPEFLTYFQNEAQLEKSRLLSDRFSAERPKGSFSTLEIQRTEQGDSAMYLCASSLVQVNLSEQYFGPGTRLTVT.

In this sample, this clonotype turned up many times. V gene TRBV5-1 combines with J gene TRBJ2-7; 12 positions agree with TRBD1. The J segment lost 5 bases and the V segment lost 3 bases, leaving 3 bases of the junction unmatched. This CDR3 is built from 14 residues. Germline CDR1 reads SGHRS; CDR2 reads YFSETQ. Here the CDR3 DNA reads TGCGCCAGCAGCTGGGGGACAGGGGGCGACGAGCAGTACTTC. Translated: CASSWGTGGDEQYF. The full variable domain, rest sourced from reference TRBV5-1 and TRBJ2-7, is KAGVTQTPRYLIKTRGQQVTLSCSPISGHRSVSWYQQTPGQGLQFLFEYFSETQRNKGNFPGRFSGRQFSNSRSEMNVSTLELGDSALYLCASSWGTGGDEQYFGPGTRLTVT.

This clonotype has more than one count but fewer than ten. V is TRBV29-1 and J is TRBJ2-5, with TRBD1 identical over 12 bases. From germline, CDR1 is SQVTM and CDR2 ANQGSEA. CDR3 length: 14 amino acids. V dropped 6 bases and J dropped 4; count of bases not matched to a gene: 6. The CDR3 loop reads CSVEGQGARETQYF. In DNA form, the CDR3 reads TGCAGCGTGGAGGGACAGGGGGCGAGAGAGACCCAGTACTTC.

This clonotype was seen a handful of times. The rearrangement links TRBV6-6 to TRBJ1-4; possibly TRBD1 for D (6 bases). The germline V gene has CDR1 MNHNY and CDR2 SVGAGI (reference sequence). This CDR3 is 17 amino acids long. V was clipped by 2 bases and J by 0 bases, with 13 bases between them. The CDR3 loop is CASSYPTDSATNEKLFF. The CDR3 nucleotides are TGTGCCAGCAGTTACCCGACGGACAGTGCAACTAATGAAAAACTGTTTTTT.

The chain couples TRBV4-1 to TRBJ2-3, with 10 bases fitting TRBD2. CDR3 length: 17 amino acids. J gave up 4 bases and V 2 bases, and 9 bases lay outside the gene matches. Germline V gene lookup returns CDR1 MGHRA and CDR2 YSYEKL. CDR3 DNA: TGCGCCAGCAGCCAACGTATTCTAGCGGGAGAGGCAGATACGCAGTATTTT. Encoded protein: CASSQRILAGEADTQYF.

The chain employs TRBV7-8 and TRBJ2-2; TRBD1 might be the D (5 bases). Looked up from germline, CDR1 is SGHVS and CDR2 is FQNEAQ. The V end was cut by 3 bases, the J end by 1 base, with 6 bases between. The CDR3 covers 14 residues. CDR3: CASSLTENTGELFF. The CDR3 nucleotides are TGTGCCAGCAGCTTGACAGAGAACACCGGGGAGCTGTTTTTT. Combining the CDR3 with reference TRBV7-8 and TRBJ2-2 gives the whole variable domain GAGVSQSPRYKVAKRGQDVALRCDPISGHVSLFWYQQALGQGPEFLTYFQNEAQLDKSGLPSDRFFAERPEGSVSTLKIQRTQQEDSAVYLCASSLTENTGELFFGEGSRLTVL.

This clonotype was found a few times. The rearrangement joins TRBV29-1 to TRBJ2-1, with 11 nucleotides matching TRBD2. Trimming removed 6 bases from V and 8 bases from J; junction bases left unmatched: 6. This CDR3 region has 13 residues. Germline values: CDR1 SQVTM, CDR2 ANQGSEA. The CDR3 is CSVVTSGVYEQFF. The DNA for the CDR3 is TGCAGCGTCGTGACTAGCGGGGTCTATGAGCAGTTCTTC.